The T cell receptor beta chain described here comes from a study of neoadjuvant anti-PD-1 for oral cavity cancer. Study background: Patients without progression got a fourth dose around day 43.

The CDR3 totals 15 residues. Trimming stripped 1 base from V and 1 base from J, with 10 bases between. CDR1 is MNHNS and CDR2 is SASEGT in the germline V gene. Profiling relied on immunoSEQ multiplex PCR, and the TCRdb table lists in-frame clones only, not all of them. Counted here are 8,000 to 10,000 clones, over 60% occurring once; the ten biggest clones make up roughly 4.1%. The time point was: after neoadjuvant nivolumab, at surgical resection. The patients had HPV-negative, locally advanced oral cavity squamous cell carcinoma. V gene TRBV6-1 combines with J gene TRBJ1-2; the D is unclear. The sample consisted of PBMCs, taken after nivolumab (anti-PD-1) treatment. The source of this sequence is a person aged 35-79 years with oral cavity squamous cell carcinoma. This chain's CDR3 is CASSEVSRLNYGYTF. The CDR3 DNA follows: TGTGCCAGCAGTGAAGTGAGTCGCCTTAACTATGGCTACACCTTC.